This entry lists 25 T cell receptor beta chains sequenced from one sample in a study of cytomegalovirus exposure and HLA in healthy donors. PCR was performed using 60 Vbeta and 13 Jbeta primers. Sequencing was performed with immunoSEQ multiplex PCR; in TCRdb, only in-frame clones are kept and a portion is missing. In all, the sample yields more than 110,000 clones. Sequences were obtained from PBMCs. The receptors derive from a man aged 35 to 55 in good health and CMV-seronegative.

The rearrangement links TRBV19 to TRBJ1-5, with D possibly TRBD1 on 6 matching bases. CDR1 is LNHDA, CDR2 SQIVND, per germline (reference sequence). This CDR3 is 13 amino acids long. V was shortened by 10 bases and J by 4 bases, with 14 bases between the two germline ends. The CDR3 spells CATEQGRNQPQHF. The CDR3, as DNA: TGTGCCACCGAACAGGGAAGAAATCAGCCCCAGCATTTT.

This chain connects TRBV4-1 to TRBJ2-3; TRBD2 might be the D (7 bases). This CDR3 has 17 residues. CDR1 MGHRA and CDR2 YSYEKL come from the germline V gene. V dropped 0 bases and J dropped 1 base, with 14 bases sitting between them. The CDR3 loop is CASSQDRRGPGTDTQYF. The CDR3 coding sequence is TGCGCCAGCAGCCAAGATCGGCGGGGGCCAGGCACAGATACGCAGTATTTT.

The chain links TRBV18 to TRBJ1-5; the D is unclear. In germline, CDR1 is KGHSH, CDR2 LQKENI. This CDR3 region has 16 residues. The V end lost 6 bases, the J end lost 0 bases, and 15 bases lay between the germline ends. The CDR3 coding sequence is TGTGCCAGCTCCCAGGTGGGCACACTTAGCAATCAGCCCCAGCATTTT. Amino acid sequence: CASSQVGTLSNQPQHF.

The chain links TRBV18 to TRBJ1-1; tentative D call: TRBD1 (5 bases). CDR1 and CDR2 from the germline V gene are KGHSH and LQKENI. The CDR3 extends over 13 amino acids. V was trimmed by 6 bases and J by 0 bases, leaving 8 bases between them. The CDR3 region is CASSQGMNTEAFF. In DNA, the CDR3 is TGTGCCAGCTCCCAGGGTATGAACACTGAAGCTTTCTTT.

The chain couples TRBV27 to TRBJ1-5, with TRBD1 as a possible D gene (6 bases). The germline V gene has CDR1 MNHEY and CDR2 SMNVEV (reference sequence). The germline V and J ends were trimmed by 3 bases and 3 bases, with 15 bases remaining between them. The CDR3 covers 16 residues. The CDR3 sequence is CASSFSDRLNNQPQHF. In DNA form, the CDR3 reads TGTGCCAGCAGTTTCTCTGACAGGCTAAACAATCAGCCCCAGCATTTT.

The chain couples TRBV4-3 to TRBJ2-1; D remains ambiguous. Germline V CDR1 and CDR2: LGHNA, YSLEER. This CDR3 is built from 13 residues. V was shortened by 1 base and J by 7 bases, with 8 bases between the two germline ends. The CDR3 DNA reads TGCGCCAGCAGCCAAGTAGTGTGGAATGAGCAGTTCTTC. Translation: CASSQVVWNEQFF.

The rearrangement links TRBV18 to TRBJ1-2, with 10 bases that match TRBD1. The CDR3 has 14 residues. Germline assignment: CDR1 KGHSH and CDR2 LQKENI. V dropped 5 bases and J dropped 3; count of bases not matched to a gene: 3. The CDR3 nucleotides read TGTGCCAGCTCAAGCGGGACAGGGGACTATGGCTACACCTTC. As protein: CASSSGTGDYGYTF.

V gene TRBV5-6 combines with J gene TRBJ2-5; the match to TRBD1 covers 8 bases. V dropped 3 bases and J dropped 9; count of bases not matched to a gene: 7. There are 13 residues in the CDR3. The V gene's germline CDR1 is SGHDT and CDR2 YYEEEE. CDR3 sequence reads: CASSSGQGEAQYF. DNA of the CDR3: TGTGCCAGCAGCTCCGGACAGGGTGAGGCCCAGTACTTC. Variable domain in full (rest from reference TRBV5-6 and TRBJ2-5): DAGVTQSPTHLIKTRGQQVTLRCSPKSGHDTVSWYQQALGQGPQFIFQYYEEEERQRGNFPDRFSGHQFPNYSSELNVNALLLGDSALYLCASSSGQGEAQYFGPGTRLLVL.

The gene calls are TRBV28 and TRBJ2-7; 10 nucleotides align to TRBD1. Looked up from germline, CDR1 is MDHEN and CDR2 is SYDVKM. V was clipped by 4 bases and J by 2 bases; unmatched bases: 8. The CDR3 sequence is 16 residues long. CDR3 protein: CASSSSGTGVAYEQYF. CDR3 sequence (DNA): TGTGCCAGCAGTTCCTCCGGGACAGGGGTTGCCTACGAGCAGTACTTC. Together with reference TRBV28 and TRBJ2-7, the CDR3 gives the full variable domain: DVKVTQSSRYLVKRTGEKVFLECVQDMDHENMFWYRQDPGLGLRLIYFSYDVKMKEKGDIPEGYSVSREKKERFSLILESASTNQTSMYLCASSSSGTGVAYEQYFGPGTRLTVT.

The chain recombines TRBV6-6 with TRBJ2-3, with 7 positions matching TRBD2. V shed 5 bases and J 4 bases; nucleotides not matched to a gene: 6. This CDR3 comprises 14 residues. Germline CDR1 reads MNHNY; CDR2 reads SVGAGI (reference sequence). In DNA form, the CDR3 reads TGTGCCAGCAGTCCCCGCGGGGGTGCAGATACGCAGTATTTT. Its protein product is CASSPRGGADTQYF.

This chain connects TRBV2 to TRBJ2-2; 8 bases agree with TRBD1. J was trimmed by 4 bases and V by 8 bases; bases with no gene match: 9. Germline CDR1 reads SNHLY; CDR2 reads FYNNEI. The CDR3 covers 15 residues. The CDR3 loop reads CASSETGAATGELFF. CDR3 nucleotides: TGTGCCAGCTCAGAGACAGGGGCGGCCACCGGGGAGCTGTTTTTT.

In DNA, the CDR3 is TGTGCCAGCAGTCCCATCGGGGTCGGACAGCCCCAGCATTTT. It codes for CASSPIGVGQPQHF. The rearrangement uses TRBV6-1 and TRBJ1-5; D uncertain. This CDR3 has 14 amino acids. Per germline, CDR1 MNHNS and CDR2 SASEGT. V was clipped by 5 bases and J by 7 bases, with 15 bases between them.

This rearrangement joins TRBV4-1 to TRBJ1-4; no firm D call. This CDR3 spans 16 amino acids. Trimming left V 4 bases short and J 0 bases short, with 12 bases between. Germline CDR1 and CDR2: MGHRA and YSYEKL. CDR3 DNA sequence: TGCGCCAGCAGCCGCTTTTTCGGTGCAACTAATGAAAAACTGTTTTTT. It encodes CASSRFFGATNEKLFF.

The V and J genes are TRBV5-1 and TRBJ2-2; no clear D gene. V gave up 4 bases and J gave up 7 bases, with 11 bases separating them. The CDR3 runs to 13 residues. CDR1 and CDR2 (germline): SGHRS, YFSETQ. DNA for the CDR3: TGCGCCAGCAGCCATATTTCGGGCGGGGAGCTGTTTTTT. It is translated as CASSHISGGELFF.

The CDR3 DNA sequence: TGTGCCAGCAGCTTAGGACAGGGGGCGGTCTACGAGCAGTACTTC. Translated: CASSLGQGAVYEQYF. This sequence joins TRBV7-2 and TRBJ2-7, with 10 bases that match TRBD1. Per the germline V gene, CDR1 is SGHTA and CDR2 is FQGNSA. CDR3 length: 15 residues. With 1 base clipped from V and 3 bases from J, the junction kept 3 bases outside the gene matches.

The J gene is TRBJ2-7, the V gene TRBV12-5; perhaps TRBD2 as D (6 bases). Between the trimmed V and J ends, which lost 7 bases and 5 bases, there was a span of 18 bases. The CDR3 contains 14 residues. Germline V gene lookup returns CDR1 LGHNT and CDR2 FRNRAP. The CDR3 loop reads CASAPQASAHEQYF. CDR3 sequence (DNA): TGTGCTAGTGCCCCCCAAGCTAGCGCCCACGAGCAGTACTTC.

This chain joins TRBV14 and TRBJ2-7, with 10 positions matching TRBD2. Germline V gene lookup returns CDR1 SGHDN and CDR2 FVKESK. The CDR3 contains 17 residues. The trim removed 3 bases at V and 5 bases at J, leaving 13 bases unmatched. In nucleotides, the CDR3 is TGTGCCAGCAGCCAGGGAGTAGCGGGGGGAAAATTCGACGAGCAGTACTTC. This gives the protein CASSQGVAGGKFDEQYF.

The chain has TRBV5-6 and TRBJ2-7; 10 bases are shared with TRBD2. This CDR3 contains 13 residues. Per germline, CDR1 SGHDT and CDR2 YYEEEE. Trimming at V came to 5 bases and at J to 2 bases, leaving 1 base not matched to a gene. Here the CDR3 reads CASSSGGPYEQYF. DNA of the CDR3: TGTGCCAGCAGTAGCGGGGGGCCCTACGAGCAGTACTTC.

The V and J genes are TRBV9 and TRBJ2-3; unclear D gene. V was pared by 1 base and J by 0 bases, with 6 bases between. The CDR3 is made up of 14 amino acids. Germline V gene sequence: CDR1 SGDLS, CDR2 YYNGEE. CDR3 region: CASSVLRSTDTQYF. Written as DNA, the CDR3 is TGTGCCAGCAGCGTACTACGGAGCACAGATACGCAGTATTTT.

The rearrangement links TRBV5-4 to TRBJ2-5, with TRBD1 identical over 9 bases. The V segment lost 3 bases and the J segment 3 bases; nucleotides outside the gene matches: 3. Looked up from germline, CDR1 is SGHNT and CDR2 is YYREEE (reference sequence). The CDR3 is made up of 14 amino acids. The DNA for the CDR3 is TGTGCCAGCAGCTCAAGGACAGGGGAAGAGACCCAGTACTTC. It encodes CASSSRTGEETQYF.

This rearrangement joins TRBV11-3 to TRBJ2-3; 12 bases line up with TRBD2. From germline, CDR1 is SGHNT and CDR2 YENEEA. This CDR3 has 16 residues. V lost 1 base, J lost 1 base, and 0 bases stayed unmatched. CDR3 nucleotides: TGTGCCAGCAGCTTAGGACTAGCGGGGGGCACAGATACGCAGTATTTT. This codes for CASSLGLAGGTDTQYF.

The chain carries TRBV5-1 and TRBJ2-7; TRBD1 matches at 8 bases. V dropped 4 bases and J dropped 2; count of bases not matched to a gene: 5. CDR1 is SGHRS, CDR2 YFSETQ, per germline. The CDR3 spans 14 residues. CDR3 DNA sequence: TGCGCCAGCAGCGCAATGGGACAGGCCTACGAGCAGTACTTC. Protein product: CASSAMGQAYEQYF.

This rearrangement joins TRBV7-8 to TRBJ1-5; a possible D gene is TRBD1 (5 bases). Germline lookup yields CDR1 SGHVS and CDR2 FQNEAQ. Trimming cost V 5 bases and J 1 base, with 18 bases left between them. This CDR3 is built from 17 residues. The CDR3 loop reads CASSPSTGVVSNQPQHF. In DNA, the CDR3 is TGTGCCAGCAGCCCCTCCACGGGGGTTGTAAGCAATCAGCCCCAGCATTTT. The whole variable domain, filled in from reference TRBV7-8 and TRBJ1-5, reads GAGVSQSPRYKVAKRGQDVALRCDPISGHVSLFWYQQALGQGPEFLTYFQNEAQLDKSGLPSDRFFAERPEGSVSTLKIQRTQQEDSAVYLCASSPSTGVVSNQPQHFGDGTRLSIL.

The V and J genes are TRBV9 and TRBJ1-4; TRBD1 matches at 9 bases. Germline V CDR1 and CDR2: SGDLS, YYNGEE. This CDR3 is built from 14 residues. V was clipped by 5 bases and J by 7 bases; unmatched bases: 6. The CDR3 here is CASSEQGAFEKLFF. CDR3 nucleotides: TGTGCCAGCAGTGAACAGGGGGCGTTTGAAAAACTGTTTTTT.

Remarks on this clone: This CDR3 is also generated by other DNA sequences in the sample. The V call is TRBV11-3, the J call TRBJ2-1; 7 bases map to TRBD1. In germline, CDR1 is SGHNT, CDR2 YENEEA. The CDR3 totals 15 residues. V shed 1 base and J 4 bases; nucleotides not matched to a gene: 4. CDR3 region: CASSLGQGPYNEQFF. The CDR3 region has the DNA TGTGCCAGCAGCTTAGGACAGGGTCCTTACAATGAGCAGTTCTTC.